The text below deals with one TCR beta chain. The source of the sample is a study of blood T cell repertoires in COVID-19. Study in general: Acute and convalescent COVID-19 samples came from the United States, Italy and Spain.

Some clones are missing from TCRdb's copy, which holds only in-frame ones; the method was immunoSEQ multiplex PCR. Seen here are a few hundred thousand clones, 80% to 90% observed once, and the top ten hold roughly 7.2%. The V gene end was trimmed by 6 bases and the J gene end by 8 bases; junction bases not matched to a gene: 2. Germline V gene data show CDR1 as MNHEY and CDR2 as SVGAGI. This CDR3 is built from 12 residues. V and J are TRBV6-5 and TRBJ2-4; 9 positions agree with TRBD1. Sequences were obtained from PBMCs or T cells enriched from blood (not recorded which). The sequence derives from a man younger than 40 in a cohort exposed to, infected with or recovered from COVID-19 (not recorded which). CDR3: CASRGQGYIQYF. The CDR3 DNA reads as TGTGCCAGCAGGGGACAGGGATACATTCAGTACTTC.